Shown below are 20 T cell receptor beta chains from a single sample sequenced in a study of cytomegalovirus exposure and HLA in healthy donors. 60 Vbeta and 13 Jbeta primers were used in PCR. Sequencing was performed with immunoSEQ multiplex PCR; in TCRdb, only in-frame clones are kept and a portion is missing. The data hold roughly 120,000 clones, with 78% observed a single time. Sequencing was carried out using PBMCs. The receptors derive from a man in his forties or fifties in good health and CMV-seronegative.

The chain uses TRBV28 and TRBJ1-1; the match to TRBD1 covers 7 bases. Germline CDR1 reads MDHEN; CDR2 reads SYDVKM. J gave up 12 bases and V 1 base, and 14 bases lay outside the gene matches. This CDR3 is built from 15 residues. The DNA for the CDR3 is TGTGCCAGCAGTTTATCGGGCCGGCAGGGGGAGAGGACTTTCTTT. This codes for CASSLSGRQGERTFF. Variable domain in full (rest from reference TRBV28 and TRBJ1-1): DVKVTQSSRYLVKRTGEKVFLECVQDMDHENMFWYRQDPGLGLRLIYFSYDVKMKEKGDIPEGYSVSREKKERFSLILESASTNQTSMYLCASSLSGRQGERTFFGQGTRLTVV.

The gene calls are TRBV5-1 and TRBJ1-2, with no clear D. The CDR3 runs 14 residues. The V gene's germline CDR1 is SGHRS and CDR2 YFSETQ. The V and J ends lost 5 bases and 3 bases respectively, with 14 bases between them. CDR3 bases: TGCGCCAGCAGAGAAGGGAGTGTGGACTATGGCTACACCTTC. Translated, it gives CASREGSVDYGYTF. Full variable domain (outside the CDR3, taken from reference TRBV5-1 and TRBJ1-2): KAGVTQTPRYLIKTRGQQVTLSCSPISGHRSVSWYQQTPGQGLQFLFEYFSETQRNKGNFPGRFSGRQFSNSRSEMNVSTLELGDSALYLCASREGSVDYGYTFGSGTRLTVV.

V and J are TRBV2 and TRBJ2-3; D possibly corresponds to TRBD1 (6 bases). Deletions cut 7 bases from V and 5 bases from J, with 16 bases between. This CDR3 has 14 residues. Germline CDR1 and CDR2: SNHLY and FYNNEI. The chain's CDR3 is CASKVGKGGDTQYF. CDR3 nucleotide sequence: TGTGCCAGCAAGGTGGGGAAAGGGGGAGATACGCAGTATTTT.

The genes are TRBV5-1 and TRBJ2-2; 7 nucleotides agree with TRBD1. Trimming took 3 bases from V and 4 from J; bases not matched to a gene: 15. CDR1 and CDR2 (germline): SGHRS, YFSETQ. The CDR3 has 18 residues. CDR3 sequence reads: CASSSLVRGGAGTGELFF. The CDR3 DNA reads as TGCGCCAGCAGCTCGTTGGTTCGAGGGGGCGCGGGCACCGGGGAGCTGTTTTTT.

The chain recombines TRBV4-2 with TRBJ1-1; no clear D gene. The germline CDR1 and CDR2 sequences are LGHNA and YNFKEQ. V was cut by 3 bases and J by 4 bases, with 12 bases left in between. CDR3 length: 14 amino acids. Here the CDR3 reads CASSHGPSGTEAFF. The CDR3 nucleotides read TGTGCCAGCAGCCACGGCCCTTCGGGCACTGAAGCTTTCTTT.

V and J are TRBV7-6 and TRBJ1-1; 11 bases fit TRBD1. This CDR3 has 13 amino acids. The germline CDR1 and CDR2 sequences are SGHVS and FNYEAQ. V was clipped by 5 bases and J by 8 bases; unmatched bases: 4. Here the CDR3 reads CASSLWTGGEAFF. Here the CDR3 DNA reads TGTGCCAGCAGCCTATGGACAGGGGGCGAAGCTTTCTTT.

V is TRBV19 and J is TRBJ2-1; D is unclear. The germline gives CDR1 LNHDA, CDR2 SQIVND (reference sequence). This CDR3 has 15 amino acids. The V and J ends lost 4 bases and 0 bases respectively, with 10 bases between them. CDR3 protein: CASSTPGVSYNEQFF. The CDR3 bases are TGTGCCAGTAGTACCCCAGGCGTCTCCTACAATGAGCAGTTCTTC. Looking up the rest from reference TRBV19 and TRBJ2-1 gives the full variable domain: DGGITQSPKYLFRKEGQNVTLSCEQNLNHDAMYWYRQDPGQGLRLIYYSQIVNDFQKGDIAEGYSVSREKKESFPLTVTSAQKNPTAFYLCASSTPGVSYNEQFFGPGTRLTVL.

CDR3 in DNA: TGTGCCATCAGTGCCCGAGGGGGCGTTATGGAAGCTTTCTTT. Protein sequence: CAISARGGVMEAFF. V usage is TRBV10-3 and J usage is TRBJ1-1; 7 bases fit TRBD1. V shed 4 bases, J shed 8 bases, and the junction held 10 bases outside the gene matches. This CDR3 is 14 amino acids long. Germline V lookup: CDR1 ENHRY, CDR2 SYGVKD.

The rearrangement joins TRBV5-6 to TRBJ2-5; 9 bases are a match to TRBD1. This CDR3 contains 15 residues. Germline V lookup: CDR1 SGHDT, CDR2 YYEEEE. V lost 3 bases, J lost 5 bases, and 8 bases stayed unmatched. The CDR3 sequence: CASSSTQGARETQYF. In DNA, the CDR3 is TGTGCCAGCAGCTCAACACAGGGGGCGAGGGAGACCCAGTACTTC.

The gene calls are TRBV7-2 and TRBJ2-1; D gene unclear. V lost 0 bases to trimming and J lost 8 bases, with 8 bases between them. The germline V gene has CDR1 SGHTA and CDR2 FQGNSA. This CDR3 region has 13 residues. CDR3 sequence: CASSLALTDEQFF. CDR3 DNA sequence: TGTGCCAGCAGCTTAGCGCTAACCGATGAGCAGTTCTTC.

The gene calls are TRBV9 and TRBJ2-1; 7 positions match TRBD1. V shed 4 bases and J 6 bases; nucleotides not matched to a gene: 7. CDR3 length: 14 residues. Germline CDR1 and CDR2: SGDLS and YYNGEE. CDR3 sequence reads: CASSPQTGINEQFF. The CDR3 DNA sequence: TGTGCCAGCAGCCCTCAGACAGGGATCAATGAGCAGTTCTTC. The variable domain in full, with the rest retrieved from reference TRBV9 and TRBJ2-1, is DSGVTQTPKHLITATGQRVTLRCSPRSGDLSVYWYQQSLDQGLQFLIQYYNGEERAKGNILERFSAQQFPDLHSELNLSSLELGDSALYFCASSPQTGINEQFFGPGTRLTVL.

Concerning this clone: An end of the junction differs from the germline gene, which may be a read error. In DNA form, the CDR3 reads TGTGCCAGCAGTCCCGATGCCAACGGCCTGACTTTC. Translating it yields CASSPDANGLTF. This chain uses TRBV6-6 with TRBJ2-6; unclear D gene. Germline V gene lookup returns CDR1 MNHNY and CDR2 SVGAGI (reference sequence). CDR3 size: 12 residues.

This chain joins TRBV6-6 and TRBJ1-1, with 7 bases that match TRBD1. This CDR3 is 12 amino acids long. V was pared by 10 bases and J by 4 bases, with 6 bases of the junction left unmatched. The germline V gene encodes CDR1 MNHNY and CDR2 SVGAGI (reference sequence). DNA for the CDR3: TGTGCCATCCAACAGGGGATCACTGAAGCTTTCTTT. Translation gives CAIQQGITEAFF.

DNA of the CDR3: TGTGCCAGCAGCTTAGGACCCAGGGGAGGGTGGGATGAGCAGTTCTTC. As protein: CASSLGPRGGWDEQFF. The genes are TRBV7-2 and TRBJ2-1, with TRBD2 as a possible D gene (7 bases). V was clipped by 1 base and J by 8 bases, with 18 bases between them. Germline CDR1 and CDR2: SGHTA and FQGNSA. The length of the CDR3 is 16 residues.

The chain combines TRBV5-6 with TRBJ1-1; a weak D match, TRBD1 (6 bases). Between the trimmed V and J ends, which lost 4 bases and 1 base, there was a span of 14 bases. The CDR3 sequence is 15 residues long. Germline V gene sequence: CDR1 SGHDT, CDR2 YYEEEE. CDR3 sequence: CASSPWTVSNTEAFF. The CDR3 nucleotides read TGTGCCAGCAGCCCGTGGACAGTGTCGAACACTGAAGCTTTCTTT.

The chain joins TRBV10-1 to TRBJ2-1; D possibly corresponds to TRBD2 (7 bases). The V end lost 10 bases, the J end lost 8 bases, and 24 bases lay between the germline ends. Germline lookup yields CDR1 WNHNN and CDR2 SYGVQD (reference sequence). The CDR3 extends over 15 amino acids. CDR3 nucleotides: TGCGCCACCAGGACCCCCATAGGAGGGGGGGATGAGCAGTTCTTC. As protein: CATRTPIGGGDEQFF.

This rearrangement joins TRBV5-1 to TRBJ1-1; D possibly corresponds to TRBD1 (6 bases). The CDR3 is made up of 14 amino acids. The germline V gene has CDR1 SGHRS and CDR2 YFSETQ. V was clipped by 3 bases and J by 4 bases, with 13 bases between them. The CDR3 nucleotides are TGCGCCAGCAGCTCACAGGGTTACGGCACTGAAGCTTTCTTT. It yields the protein CASSSQGYGTEAFF.

A note on this clone: The same CDR3 arises from other DNA sequences in this sample as well. The chain links TRBV6-5 to TRBJ2-7; 10 positions agree with TRBD1. V lost 5 bases, J lost 7 bases, and 8 bases stayed unmatched. Germline CDR1 and CDR2: MNHEY and SVGAGI. CDR3 size: 14 residues. CDR3 coding DNA: TGTGCCAGCAGTCGGACAGGGGGAGACTATGAGCAGTACTTC. Its protein is CASSRTGGDYEQYF.

This clone appeared a few times. The chain combines TRBV5-4 with TRBJ2-1; 8 bases map to TRBD2. CDR3 length equals 16 residues. CDR1 is SGHNT, CDR2 YYREEE, per germline (reference sequence). Unmatched junction bases numbered 11, after V lost 2 bases and J lost 7 bases. CDR3 amino acids: CASSFGGGTFGNEQFF. Written as DNA, the CDR3 is TGTGCCAGCAGCTTTGGCGGGGGGACCTTCGGAAATGAGCAGTTCTTC.

The chain carries TRBV9 and TRBJ2-1, with 7 bases lining up with TRBD2. This CDR3 has 13 residues. The V and J ends lost 5 bases and 2 bases, in that order; junction bases with no gene match: 1. Germline V gene lookup returns CDR1 SGDLS and CDR2 YYNGEE. CDR3 region: CASSRGAYNEQFF. The CDR3 bases are TGTGCCAGCAGTCGGGGGGCCTACAATGAGCAGTTCTTC.